This T cell receptor (beta chain) was identified during a study of OX40 agonist ivuxolimab in advanced cancers. Only in-frame clones appear in the TCRdb table, and some are missing; sequencing was by immunoSEQ multiplex PCR. The sample has 69,000 or so clones, around 87% seen once; the top ten hold around 6.5%. CDR1 and CDR2 from the germline V gene are LGHNA and YNFKEQ. V was cut by 0 bases and J by 7 bases, with 12 bases left in between. This CDR3 is 14 amino acids long. This specimen was CD4+ or CD8+ T cells sorted from blood, taken in a trial of the OX40 agonist ivuxolimab. This clonotype was obtained from an adult with an advanced solid tumor such as melanoma, head and neck, liver or kidney cancer. The chain links TRBV4-2 to TRBJ1-1; D gene uncertain. In nucleotides, the CDR3 is TGTGCCAGCAGCCAAGATCTTGGGCGGTATGAAGCTTTCTTT. This translates into CASSQDLGRYEAFF.